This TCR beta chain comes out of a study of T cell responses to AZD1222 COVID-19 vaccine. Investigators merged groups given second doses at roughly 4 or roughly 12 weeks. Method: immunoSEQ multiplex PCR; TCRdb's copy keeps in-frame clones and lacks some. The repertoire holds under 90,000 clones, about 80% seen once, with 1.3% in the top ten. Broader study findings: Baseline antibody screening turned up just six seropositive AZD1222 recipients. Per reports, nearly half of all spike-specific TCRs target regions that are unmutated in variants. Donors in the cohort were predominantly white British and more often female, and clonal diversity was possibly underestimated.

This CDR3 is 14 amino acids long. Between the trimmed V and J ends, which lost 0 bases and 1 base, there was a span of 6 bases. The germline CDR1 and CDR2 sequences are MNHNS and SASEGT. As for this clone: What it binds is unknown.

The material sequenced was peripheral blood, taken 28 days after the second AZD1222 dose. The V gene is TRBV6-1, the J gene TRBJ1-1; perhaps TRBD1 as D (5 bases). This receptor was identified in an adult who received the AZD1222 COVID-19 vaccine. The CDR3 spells CASSEAQGNTEAFF. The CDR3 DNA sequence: TGTGCCAGCAGTGAAGCTCAGGGGAACACTGAAGCTTTCTTT.